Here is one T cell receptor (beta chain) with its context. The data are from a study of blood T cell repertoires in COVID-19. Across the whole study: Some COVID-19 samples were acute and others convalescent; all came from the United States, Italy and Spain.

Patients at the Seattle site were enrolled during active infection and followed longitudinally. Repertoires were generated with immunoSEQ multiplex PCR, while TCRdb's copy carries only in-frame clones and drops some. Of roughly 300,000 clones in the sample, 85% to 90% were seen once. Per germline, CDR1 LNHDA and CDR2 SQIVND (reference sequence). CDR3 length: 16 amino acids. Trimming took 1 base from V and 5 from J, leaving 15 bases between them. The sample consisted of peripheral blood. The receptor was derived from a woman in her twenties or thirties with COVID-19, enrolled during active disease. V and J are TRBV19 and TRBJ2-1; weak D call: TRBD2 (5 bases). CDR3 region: CASSIATRGSNNEQFF. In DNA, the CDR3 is TGTGCCAGTAGTATAGCGACCCGGGGATCCAACAATGAGCAGTTCTTC.